The 15 T cell receptor beta chains listed next were all sequenced from one sample in a study of T-cell reconstitution after alpha-beta-depleted transplantation in children. Library preparation (for TCRbeta) was performed with unique molecular identifiers. TCRdb re-analysed the PCR reads in MiXCR, keeping a single row per CDR3 protein. Here the sample spans about 240,000 distinct CDR3 sequences, 25% being singletons. The starting material was PBMCs, obtained before TCRalphabeta/CD19-depleted stem cell transplant. The receptors derive from a girl aged 2-15 years with Fanconi anemia, due to receive a stem cell transplant.

V and J are TRBV14 and TRBJ2-7; TRBD1 matches 7 bases. The V gene end was trimmed by 9 bases and the J gene end by 1 base; junction bases not matched to a gene: 9. This CDR3 spans 14 amino acids. Germline loops: CDR1 SGHDN, CDR2 FVKESK. CDR3 sequence: CASNDQGVSYEQYF. CDR3 nucleotide sequence: TGTGCCAGTAACGATCAGGGGGTGTCCTACGAGCAGTACTTC.

The rearrangement uses TRBV20-1 and TRBJ2-7; D ambiguous. CDR1 is DFQATT and CDR2 is SNEGSKA in the germline V gene (reference sequence). V lost 6 bases and J 5 bases, leaving 17 bases between the germline ends. The CDR3 length is 13 residues. The CDR3 region is CSALGGRPHEQYF. CDR3 bases: TGCAGTGCCCTCGGCGGCAGGCCCCACGAGCAGTACTTC.

This clonotype was detected ten times or more. The rearrangement uses TRBV12-3 or TRBV12-4 and TRBJ1-6; D perhaps matches TRBD1 (6 bases). Trimming pared 6 bases from V and 3 bases from J, leaving 15 bases between. This CDR3 is built from 16 residues. The CDR3 DNA follows: TGTGCCAGCAGCCGAGCCCTACAGGGCTATAATTCACCCCTCCACTTT. Amino acid sequence: CASSRALQGYNSPLHF.

This clonotype appeared many times. V is TRBV9 and J is TRBJ2-1, with D hard to call. There are 12 residues in the CDR3. Germline CDR1 reads SGDLS; CDR2 reads YYNGEE. Trimming took off 1 base at V and 6 bases at J, with 5 bases between the two ends. CDR3 DNA sequence: TGTGCCAGCAGCGTAACCCCCAATGAGCAGTTCTTC. Protein product: CASSVTPNEQFF.

The gene calls are TRBV7-9 and TRBJ1-1, with unresolved D. Per germline, CDR1 SEHNR and CDR2 FQNEAQ (reference sequence). Deletions cut 7 bases from V and 1 base from J, with 13 bases between. This CDR3 is 14 amino acids long. In DNA form, the CDR3 reads TGTGCCAGCACCAACTCCTTTTCGAACACTGAAGCTTTCTTT. Its protein product is CASTNSFSNTEAFF.

This clonotype has at least ten counts. This chain links TRBV29-1 with TRBJ2-3; D possibly corresponds to TRBD1 (5 bases). This CDR3 is 14 amino acids long. CDR1 is SQVTM and CDR2 is ANQGSEA in the germline V gene. V dropped 3 bases and J dropped 2 bases, with 12 bases sitting between them. CDR3: CSVDDRVVTDTQYF. The CDR3 DNA reads as TGCAGCGTTGACGACAGAGTCGTCACAGATACGCAGTATTTT.

The rearrangement joins TRBV30 to TRBJ2-2; 7 bases map to TRBD2. Germline trimming cut 2 bases from V and 6 bases from J; bases unmatched to any gene: 3. Germline loops: CDR1 GTSNPN, CDR2 SVGIG (reference sequence). The CDR3 contains 13 residues. The chain's CDR3 is CAWSPLAAGELFF. In DNA, the CDR3 is TGTGCCTGGAGTCCGCTAGCGGCCGGGGAGCTGTTTTTT.

V and J are TRBV28 and TRBJ2-3, with a tentative D call TRBD1 (5 bases). Per germline, CDR1 MDHEN and CDR2 SYDVKM. CDR3 length: 15 residues. V was pared by 5 bases and J by 0 bases, with 12 bases between. The CDR3 loop reads CASSLDRTSTDTQYF. The CDR3 nucleotides are TGTGCCAGCAGTCTCGACAGAACTAGCACAGATACGCAGTATTTT.

This chain uses TRBV20-1 with TRBJ2-1, with TRBD1 matching 9 bases. CDR1 is DFQATT and CDR2 is SNEGSKA in the germline V gene (reference sequence). The ends lost 6 bases at V and 5 bases at J; junction bases unmatched: 2. This CDR3 has 12 amino acids. CDR3 protein: CSAGTGNNEQFF. The CDR3 region has the DNA TGCAGTGCCGGGACAGGGAACAATGAGCAGTTCTTC.

This clonotype was detected only a few times. Here the CDR3 omits its conserved ending phenylalanine or tryptophan, so a read error is the likely source. The J gene is TRBJ2-3, the V gene TRBV20-1, with D perhaps TRBD1 (6 bases). Germline lookup yields CDR1 DFQATT and CDR2 SNEGSKA (reference sequence). This CDR3 comprises 13 residues. V lost 1 base and J lost 6, with 11 bases in between. CDR3 coding DNA: TGCAGTGCTAGAGGGACAGTAAGGGATACGCAGTATATT. Protein sequence: CSARGTVRDTQYI.

This clonotype has a single count. The V gene is TRBV7-6, the J gene TRBJ2-3, with unresolved D. This CDR3 region has 15 residues. Germline-derived CDR1 and CDR2 are SGHVS and FNYEAQ. Trimming removed 1 base from V and 0 bases from J, with 8 bases in between. The CDR3 spells CASSLEAASTDTQYF. The CDR3 DNA follows: TGTGCCAGCAGCTTAGAGGCGGCTAGCACAGATACGCAGTATTTT.

Many counts were recorded for this clonotype. J is TRBJ1-6 and V is TRBV5-6; tentatively, D is TRBD1 (5 bases). Trimming removed 5 bases from V and 11 bases from J, with 20 bases in between. The CDR3 consists of 15 residues. Germline V gives CDR1 SGHDT, CDR2 YYEEEE. The CDR3, as DNA: TGTGCCAGCAGTAGGGGAACAAGGAGGATTGCACCCCTCCACTTT. Amino acid sequence: CASSRGTRRIAPLHF.

The chain recombines TRBV12-3 or TRBV12-4 with TRBJ1-2, with D tentatively TRBD1 (6 bases). Trimming removed 0 bases from V and 4 bases from J, with 12 bases in between. This CDR3 region has 15 residues. The CDR3, as DNA: TGTGCCAGCAGTTTAGCACGGGGGGCCGGCTATGGCTACACCTTC. Protein: CASSLARGAGYGYTF.

This clonotype was seen only a few times. The chain combines TRBV20-1 with TRBJ2-7; 9 positions match TRBD2. The CDR3 is made up of 13 amino acids. CDR1 and CDR2 from the germline V gene are DFQATT and SNEGSKA (reference sequence). J gave up 6 bases and V 2 bases, and 5 bases lay outside the gene matches. The CDR3 nucleotides read TGCAGTGCTAGATTTTTGCGGGGGGGCGAGCAGTACTTC. Protein: CSARFLRGGEQYF.

This clonotype was seen repeatedly, ten times or more. The chain employs TRBV28 and TRBJ2-5; TRBD2 might be the D (5 bases). V lost 3 bases to trimming and J lost 13 bases, with 18 bases between them. The CDR3 loop spans 13 amino acids. Per germline, CDR1 MDHEN and CDR2 SYDVKM. In DNA, the CDR3 is TGTGCCAGCAGTTTGCCACTAGTGGGAATCCCGTACTTC. Its translation: CASSLPLVGIPYF.